The source of this T cell receptor (beta chain) is a study of cytomegalovirus exposure and HLA in healthy donors. About the study: The study's early data release held tens of millions of unique TCRs from HLA-typed donors. Study-wide results and caveats: Being productive about 90% or about 30% of the time was typical of most TCR beta V segments in an earlier analysis.

Of note for this clone: Its antigen is currently unknown.

The CDR3 is 15 amino acids. Trimming cost V 1 base and J 7 bases, with 15 bases left between them. CDR1 is SGHDT, CDR2 YYEEEE, per germline. Primers: 60 Vbeta forward and 13 Jbeta reverse. Libraries were prepared by immunoSEQ multiplex PCR; TCRdb keeps only in-frame clonotypes and omits some of them. The sample shows 200,000 to 250,000 clones, 80% to 90% of them seen only once. Donors likely had unrecorded immune exposures despite being nominally healthy when sampled. The TCR originated in a man aged 25-40 years in good health and CMV-seronegative. J is TRBJ1-5 and V is TRBV5-6; possibly TRBD1 for D (5 bases). The sample taken for sequencing was PBMCs. DNA for the CDR3: TGTGCCAGCAGCTTGACCAGGGTTGCCGACCAGCCCCAGCATTTT. This gives the protein CASSLTRVADQPQHF.